The 17 T cell receptor beta chains below all came from one sample that was sequenced in a study of long-term antiretroviral therapy in people with HIV. It was version v3.0 of the immunoSEQ assay that was run at survey level. Libraries were prepared by immunoSEQ multiplex PCR; TCRdb keeps only in-frame clonotypes and omits some of them. Of about 27,000 clones detected, 70% to 90% appear once; the ten largest clones hold approximately 9.1%. The sample in question was unsorted PBMCs, obtained 3 years after starting antiretroviral therapy. The receptors derive from a man aged 40-49 years with HIV.

CDR3 sequence: CASSQGTSTLLNEQFF. The CDR3 region has the DNA TGTGCCAGCAGCCAAGGGACTAGCACCCTCTTGAATGAGCAGTTCTTC. V is TRBV7-2 and J is TRBJ2-1, with 9 bases identical to TRBD2. CDR1 and CDR2 (germline): SGHTA, FQGNSA. V lost 5 bases and J lost 7; bases outside the gene matches: 12. CDR3 length: 16 amino acids.

The chain links TRBV19 to TRBJ2-5; TRBD1 aligns across 9 bases. V trimming: 5 bases; J trimming: 5 bases; junction bases outside the gene matches: 6. Germline CDR1 is LNHDA and CDR2 is SQIVND (reference sequence). The CDR3 extends over 14 amino acids. CDR3 nucleotide sequence: TGTGCCAGTAGTTCCGGAGACAGGGGGGAGACCCAGTACTTC. Amino acids: CASSSGDRGETQYF.

The V gene is TRBV7-9, the J gene TRBJ1-2; 9 bases align to TRBD1. V was clipped by 2 bases and J by 4 bases; unmatched bases: 8. The CDR3 sequence is 16 residues long. Germline V lookup: CDR1 SEHNR, CDR2 FQNEAQ (reference sequence). CDR3 sequence reads: CASSLSRDRVSYGYTF. CDR3 DNA sequence: TGTGCCAGCAGCTTATCGAGGGACAGGGTATCCTATGGCTACACCTTC.

The CDR3 region has the DNA TGTGCCAGCAGTCCTTTCGGGGGGACTTATAGCAATCAGCCCCAGCATTTT. Residues: CASSPFGGTYSNQPQHF. The rearrangement joins TRBV28 to TRBJ1-5; a weak D match, TRBD1 (5 bases). In germline, CDR1 is MDHEN, CDR2 SYDVKM. V gave up 5 bases and J gave up 0 bases, with 17 bases separating them. The CDR3 extends over 17 amino acids.

This clone was seen a single time. The chain carries TRBV19 and TRBJ1-5; no clear D. Deletions cut 3 bases from V and 1 base from J, with 10 bases between. The CDR3 runs to 15 residues. Germline assignment: CDR1 LNHDA and CDR2 SQIVND (reference sequence). CDR3 DNA sequence: TGTGCCAGTAGTATCGGGTTATTCAGCAATCAGCCCCAGCATTTT. As protein: CASSIGLFSNQPQHF.

The CDR3 sequence: CASSFNSLKGTQYF. Written as DNA, the CDR3 is TGTGCCAGCAGCTTTAATAGCCTCAAGGGGACCCAGTACTTC. The V call is TRBV5-8, the J call TRBJ2-5; no clear D. CDR1 and CDR2 from the germline V gene are SGHTS and YDEGEE. CDR3 length: 14 amino acids. V lost 2 bases and J lost 7, with 15 bases in between.

This chain connects TRBV5-5 to TRBJ2-1; 10 bases line up with TRBD1. The germline gives CDR1 SGHKS, CDR2 YYEKEE (reference sequence). The CDR3 is 16 residues long. The V and J ends lost 3 bases and 3 bases, in that order; junction bases with no gene match: 6. CDR3 sequence: CASSSPGQGGYNEQFF. The CDR3 region has the DNA TGTGCCAGCAGCTCCCCCGGACAGGGGGGCTACAATGAGCAGTTCTTC.

This clone was seen more than once but under ten times. V gene TRBV9 combines with J gene TRBJ2-2; tentatively, D is TRBD1 (6 bases). The ends were cut back, 1 base at V and 5 bases at J, with 6 bases in the middle. CDR3 length: 13 amino acids. Germline CDR1 SGDLS, CDR2 YYNGEE. In DNA, the CDR3 is TGTGCCAGCAGCGTAACAGGGACCGGGGAGCTGTTTTTT. It specifies CASSVTGTGELFF.

This chain connects TRBV6-4 to TRBJ1-5; no firm D call. V was trimmed by 3 bases and J by 6 bases, leaving 15 bases between them. In germline, CDR1 is MRHNA, CDR2 SNTAGT. CDR3 length equals 15 residues. The CDR3 protein is CASSEITGLCQPQHF. The CDR3 nucleotides read TGTGCCAGCAGTGAAATCACTGGACTGTGTCAGCCCCAGCATTTT.

The chain is built from TRBV5-1 and TRBJ1-1; TRBD1 matches 7 bases. V was clipped by 0 bases and J by 2 bases; unmatched bases: 7. This CDR3 has 16 amino acids. The V gene's germline CDR1 is SGHRS and CDR2 YFSETQ. CDR3 protein: CASSLDRDRVNTEAFF. The CDR3, as DNA: TGCGCCAGCAGCTTGGATCGCGACAGGGTAAACACTGAAGCTTTCTTT.

This sequence joins TRBV10-2 and TRBJ2-6; no clear D gene. This CDR3 comprises 16 residues. Germline loops: CDR1 WSHSY, CDR2 SAAADI. The germline V and J ends were trimmed by 2 bases and 0 bases, with 8 bases remaining between them. For the CDR3, the DNA is TGCGCCAGCAGTGAGAGGGTAGGCTCTGGGGCCAACGTCCTGACTTTC. Amino acid sequence: CASSERVGSGANVLTF.

The rearrangement joins TRBV5-5 to TRBJ2-7, with D tentatively TRBD2 (5 bases). Germline lookup yields CDR1 SGHKS and CDR2 YYEKEE (reference sequence). This CDR3 is built from 16 residues. V was pared by 0 bases and J by 4 bases, with 17 bases between. The CDR3 spells CASSLGAPNSGYEQYF. DNA of the CDR3: TGTGCCAGCAGCTTGGGTGCGCCTAACAGCGGATACGAGCAGTACTTC.

This sequence joins TRBV6-1 and TRBJ1-6; TRBD1 might be the D (6 bases). The ends were cut back, 8 bases at V and 7 bases at J, with 15 bases in the middle. This CDR3 has 14 residues. Germline V CDR1 and CDR2: MNHNS, SASEGT. The CDR3 sequence is CASGRPGENSPLHF. DNA of the CDR3: TGTGCCAGCGGTAGGCCAGGGGAGAATTCACCCCTCCACTTT.

J is TRBJ1-6 and V is TRBV7-2; TRBD1 matches 7 bases. This CDR3 has 14 residues. Germline V lookup: CDR1 SGHTA, CDR2 FQGNSA. Trimming took 5 bases from V and 8 from J; bases not matched to a gene: 6. The CDR3 DNA reads as TGTGCCAGCAGCCCCCGGACAGGAGATTCACCCCTCCACTTT. Its protein product is CASSPRTGDSPLHF.

The chain joins TRBV19 to TRBJ1-1, with 7 nucleotides matching TRBD1. The V segment lost 3 bases and the J segment 4 bases; nucleotides outside the gene matches: 11. Germline V lookup: CDR1 LNHDA, CDR2 SQIVND (reference sequence). The CDR3 covers 16 residues. The CDR3 DNA reads TGTGCCAGTAGTATTTGGAGGGGGCGGATATCCACTGAAGCTTTCTTT. Its translation is CASSIWRGRISTEAFF.

The V call is TRBV6-5, the J call TRBJ1-2; the D is unclear. This CDR3 has 11 residues. V was cut by 1 base and J by 12 bases, with 9 bases left in between. Germline CDR1 is MNHEY and CDR2 is SVGAGI. The CDR3 protein is CASSYFGIHTF. In DNA, the CDR3 is TGTGCCAGCAGTTACTTTGGGATCCACACCTTC.

The chain has TRBV30 and TRBJ2-7; TRBD2 aligns across 11 bases. CDR3 size: 13 residues. J gave up 6 bases and V 8 bases, and 9 bases lay outside the gene matches. Germline assignment: CDR1 GTSNPN and CDR2 SVGIG (reference sequence). The CDR3 DNA reads TGTGCCAATAGCGGGAGGGGTCCCCGCGAGCAGTACTTC. This sequence encodes CANSGRGPREQYF.